The T cell receptor (beta chain) described here comes from a study of T cell responses to AZD1222 COVID-19 vaccine (dated by TCRdb to 2020 to 2022). Concerning the study at large: TCR sequencing covered roughly 230 trial participants: nearly 210 given two doses of AZD1222 and 26 given two doses of MenACWY control vaccine. Trial participants were enrolled by age into subgroups of 18-55, 56-69 and 70-plus years, and around 140, 26 and 57 TCR-sequenced participants, respectively, were included in these subgroups.

CDR1 SEHNR and CDR2 FQNEAQ were looked up in the germline V gene (reference sequence). Germline trimming amounts to 7 bases on V and 7 bases on J, with 13 as the count of junction bases outside the gene matches. The CDR3 covers 14 residues, taking in both the cysteine and the phenylalanine. The sequence is cut down to CDR3 DNA, 42 bases in frame from base 1. The research as a whole found: After two AZD1222 doses, spike-specific TCR breadth and depth were significantly higher than at day 0 and than in MenACWY recipients. Participants were mostly white British, with more females than males. The authors suggested clonal diversity may have been underestimated. Because no samples from the day 14 peak response were available, repertoires could be characterized only after the peak T cell response. The vaccine-associated CD4 TCRs covered the entire spike protein, and the dominant responses fell in regions 160-218 and 743-854. The 56-69-year group was small, and its depth increase did not reach significance, likely because of low power. Reportedly, almost half of the unique spike-specific TCRs recognized epitopes lying outside the regions that are mutated in the B.1.351 and B.1.1.7 variants. Conclusions about previously exposed vaccinees are limited because only a handful of AZD1222 recipients were SARS-CoV-2 seropositive at baseline.

The time point label, as the study defines it: baseline before first vaccination. The treatment or condition label here, explained by the study, means: meningococcal conjugate vaccine given as trial control. Vaccinee samples were obtained from the UK trials COV001 and COV002, which included a single-blind randomized controlled phase 2/3 trial of AZD1222 (ChAdOx1 nCoV-19) in healthy adults. For TCRbeta chain sequencing, PBMC samples from trial participants were taken at day 0 and at day 28 after the second dose. As for this clone: The specificity of this receptor is unknown. No quality values exist for individual bases; no much larger clone is one base distant.

The CDR3 regions of human TCRbeta chains were analyzed by immunosequencing. As for the authors' bioinformatics: TCRs in the repertoires were compared against a reference library of SARS-CoV-2-specific TCRs that had been generated with the MIRA antigen-specificity platform. Breadth was defined as the fraction of unique TCRs that were SARS-CoV-2-associated, and depth was defined as the fraction of total T cells that were SARS-CoV-2-associated. Using the MIRA data, each spike-specific TCR was assigned both to the spike region to which the TCR was reactive and to a CD4 or CD8 class. Log10-transformed breadth and depth values were compared by one-way ANOVA with Sidak's multiple comparisons tests. TCRdb took this table from immuneACCESS and kept in-frame rearrangements with V and J called. Such tables lack part of the clones; where checked against another copy, unresolved V genes explain under half of the gap, and the rest is unexplained. That table furnishes V, J and clone size, whereas the DNA furnished D and trimming. The sample includes 150,000 to 200,000 clones, with 87% observed a single time. Around 2.9% of the sample is taken by the ten largest.

The chain employs TRBV7-9 and TRBJ2-7; 7 bases in the junction line up with TRBD1. This material consisted of peripheral blood, taken on day 0 of MenACWY control vaccination. This receptor was identified in an adult in good health. In nucleotide form, the sequence is TGTGCCAGCACCCTGAGCGAGGGGGCGAGGGAGCAGTACTTC. The encoded protein is CASTLSEGAREQYF.